This T cell receptor (beta chain) was sequenced in a study of shared T cell receptors in the human thymus. This clone came up a few times. CDR3 length equals 14 residues. The V gene end was trimmed by 7 bases and the J gene end by 5 bases; junction bases not matched to a gene: 4. Germline values: CDR1 SNHLY, CDR2 FYNNEI. This table comes from immunoSEQ multiplex PCR, and its TCRdb copy is limited to in-frame clones, with some not included. The sample lists hundreds of thousands of clones, approximately 80% occurring once. These data also featured in a second study, about human thymus T cells.

The TCR was taken from a boy in the first two years of life with a congenital heart defect. The J gene is TRBJ2-2, the V gene TRBV2; 10 bases are shared with TRBD1. Sequencing was done on a sample of thymocytes. The CDR3 is CASKPGQGTGELFF. The CDR3 DNA reads as TGTGCCAGCAAACCGGGACAGGGGACCGGGGAGCTGTTTTTT.